A single sample is the source of the 19 T cell receptor beta chains below, sequenced in a study of shared clonotypes between healthy human individuals. Here immunoSEQ multiplex PCR was the method, and the copy in TCRdb shows in-frame clones only, minus some. Altogether 800,000 to 1,200,000 clones are present, 75% to 80% being singletons, with the ten largest covering about 0.52%. The source material was memory CD4+ T cells from PBMCs. The subset was: CD45RA-negative fraction. The receptors come from a man younger than 30 in good health. Some clones in this sample may be carry-over from other donors' samples.

The chain couples TRBV7-9 to TRBJ2-6; D possibly corresponds to TRBD1 (5 bases). Germline V gives CDR1 SEHNR, CDR2 FQNEAQ (reference sequence). V was trimmed by 0 bases and J by 0 bases, leaving 9 bases between them. The CDR3 has 17 residues. CDR3 nucleotides: TGTGCCAGCAGCTTAGCGACAGTACCCTCTGGGGCCAACGTCCTGACTTTC. Translating gives CASSLATVPSGANVLTF. Supplemented by reference TRBV7-9 and TRBJ2-6, the full variable domain reads DTGVSQNPRHKITKRGQNVTFRCDPISEHNRLYWYRQTLGQGPEFLTYFQNEAQLEKSRLLSDRFSAERPKGSFSTLEIQRTEQGDSAMYLCASSLATVPSGANVLTFGAGSRLTVL.

As concerns this clone: Different DNA sequences within this sample yield the same CDR3. The chain employs TRBV20-1 and TRBJ2-7; D is undetermined. This CDR3 has 11 amino acids. With 3 bases removed from V and 2 bases from J, the gap between germline ends came to 5 bases. The germline gives CDR1 DFQATT, CDR2 SNEGSKA (reference sequence). The CDR3 coding sequence is TGCAGTGCTAGCCGCACCTACGAGCAGTACTTC. Translated: CSASRTYEQYF.

The rearrangement joins TRBV10-2 to TRBJ2-1; unclear D gene. Germline CDR1 WSHSY, CDR2 SAAADI. The CDR3 is made up of 13 amino acids. With 7 bases removed from V and 0 bases from J, the gap between germline ends came to 7 bases. DNA for the CDR3: TGCGCCAGCAACGCCGGCTCCTACAATGAGCAGTTCTTC. Translating gives CASNAGSYNEQFF.

The rearrangement joins TRBV2 to TRBJ2-7, with D maybe TRBD2 (6 bases). CDR1 SNHLY and CDR2 FYNNEI come from the germline V gene. The CDR3 contains 14 residues. V shed 7 bases and J shed 7 bases, with 20 bases lying between them. The CDR3 is CASTELARSAEQYF. The DNA of the CDR3 is TGTGCCAGCACTGAGCTAGCGCGCTCGGCTGAGCAGTACTTC.

The sample holds a few counts of this clone. The rearrangement links TRBV30 to TRBJ1-5; TRBD1 might be the D (5 bases). The V and J ends lost 1 base and 5 bases respectively, with 18 bases between them. The CDR3 has 16 amino acids. Germline CDR1 GTSNPN, CDR2 SVGIG (reference sequence). CDR3 sequence (DNA): TGTGCCTGGAGTGGGATCGGGACTACGGCGGATCAGCCCCAGCATTTT. It specifies CAWSGIGTTADQPQHF.

The chain combines TRBV6-5 with TRBJ2-7, with 8 bases identical to TRBD2. Germline V gives CDR1 MNHEY, CDR2 SVGAGI. The CDR3 sequence is 14 residues long. Unmatched junction bases numbered 13, after V lost 10 bases and J lost 5 bases. For the CDR3, the DNA is TGTGCCACAACCCCCGGGACTAGAGGTAACGAGCAGTACTTC. Its protein product is CATTPGTRGNEQYF.

The gene calls are TRBV7-3 and TRBJ2-2, with TRBD2 matching 13 bases. The ends lost 5 bases at V and 4 bases at J; junction bases unmatched: 4. The CDR3 length is 16 residues. The V gene's germline CDR1 is SGHTA and CDR2 FQGTGA. CDR3 nucleotide sequence: TGTGCCAGCAGCCGCACTAGCGGGAGGGCCACCGGGGAGCTGTTTTTT. Protein sequence: CASSRTSGRATGELFF.

V usage is TRBV11-2 and J usage is TRBJ2-7, with 7 bases identical to TRBD2. V was clipped by 4 bases and J by 5 bases; unmatched bases: 14. Germline V CDR1 and CDR2: SGHAT, FQNNGV. The CDR3 covers 16 residues. In DNA, the CDR3 is TGTGCCAGCAGCTCCGTGAGGGGAGGGCCCTCGCACGAGCAGTACTTC. Protein sequence: CASSSVRGGPSHEQYF.

The chain joins TRBV27 to TRBJ1-5, with D perhaps matching TRBD1 (5 bases). Per germline, CDR1 MNHEY and CDR2 SMNVEV (reference sequence). This CDR3 region has 14 residues. With 0 bases removed from V and 11 bases from J, the gap between germline ends came to 14 bases. The chain's CDR3 is CASSLSGAVRAQHF. For the CDR3, the DNA is TGTGCCAGCAGTTTATCGGGTGCGGTCAGGGCCCAGCATTTT.

The chain has TRBV7-2 and TRBJ1-1, with TRBD1 matching 10 bases. The CDR3 contains 13 residues. The junction had 7 bases not matched to a gene; V was cut back by 5 bases and J by 10 bases. Germline V gene lookup returns CDR1 SGHTA and CDR2 FQGNSA. CDR3 sequence: CASSPSWTGGAFF. CDR3 sequence (DNA): TGTGCCAGCAGCCCCTCATGGACAGGGGGAGCTTTCTTT.

The J gene is TRBJ2-5, the V gene TRBV13; no clear D gene. CDR3 length: 14 residues. Trimming took off 1 base at V and 2 bases at J, with 8 bases between the two ends. Germline values: CDR1 PRHDT, CDR2 FYEKMQ (reference sequence). CDR3 nucleotide sequence: TGTGCCAGCAGCTTAGTTAGCAGACAAGAGACCCAGTACTTC. This encodes CASSLVSRQETQYF.

This clone was detected only once. The chain is built from TRBV5-1 and TRBJ2-3; tentative D call: TRBD1 (6 bases). V lost 7 bases and J 2 bases, leaving 23 bases between the germline ends. CDR1 and CDR2 (germline): SGHRS, YFSETQ. The CDR3 runs 17 residues. The CDR3 DNA sequence: TGCGCCAGCCGTGGGGACATACAGGGTAGGGACACAGATACGCAGTATTTT. The encoded protein is CASRGDIQGRDTDTQYF.

The chain carries TRBV10-1 and TRBJ2-1, with D perhaps TRBD1 (5 bases). This CDR3 contains 17 residues. V was shortened by 0 bases and J by 0 bases, with 12 bases between the two germline ends. Germline lookup yields CDR1 WNHNN and CDR2 SYGVQD (reference sequence). The CDR3, as DNA: TGCGCCAGCAGTGAGTCGTGGGGCCCTAGCTCCTACAATGAGCAGTTCTTC. This sequence encodes CASSESWGPSSYNEQFF.

The chain is built from TRBV5-4 and TRBJ2-1; maybe TRBD1 (6 bases). With 4 bases removed from V and 2 bases from J, the gap between germline ends came to 10 bases. CDR3 size: 14 residues. Germline assignment: CDR1 SGHNT and CDR2 YYREEE (reference sequence). The CDR3, as DNA: TGTGCCAGCAGCCTCACAGGGCCCTACAATGAGCAGTTCTTC. Translating it yields CASSLTGPYNEQFF.

The chain has TRBV6-1 and TRBJ2-2, with 7 bases matching TRBD2. The V segment lost 3 bases and the J segment 7 bases; nucleotides outside the gene matches: 8. The CDR3 contains 15 residues. CDR1 and CDR2 (germline): MNHNS, SASEGT. CDR3 bases: TGTGCCAGCAGTGATTGGGCGGGAGCTTTCGGGGAGCTGTTTTTT. It translates to CASSDWAGAFGELFF.

This chain connects TRBV18 to TRBJ2-2, with 10 bases matching TRBD2. CDR1 KGHSH and CDR2 LQKENI come from the germline V gene. V lost 5 bases, J lost 5 bases, and 5 bases stayed unmatched. This CDR3 region has 15 residues. The CDR3: CASSAVLAGTGELFF. The CDR3 DNA sequence: TGTGCCAGCTCAGCAGTACTAGCGGGAACCGGGGAGCTGTTTTTT.

V and J are TRBV19 and TRBJ1-6, with no clear D. This CDR3 is built from 13 residues. Trimming stripped 11 bases from V and 9 bases from J, with 17 bases between. CDR1 is LNHDA and CDR2 is SQIVND in the germline V gene (reference sequence). CDR3 region: CASRTGSSSPLHF. CDR3 DNA: TGTGCCTCCCGGACGGGGTCGAGTTCACCCCTCCACTTT.

Worth noting for this clone: Other DNA sequences in this specimen translate into the identical CDR3. The chain has TRBV5-1 and TRBJ2-2, with D uncertain. The germline gives CDR1 SGHRS, CDR2 YFSETQ. The ends were cut back, 0 bases at V and 0 bases at J, with 6 bases in the middle. CDR3 size: 15 residues. CDR3 region: CASSLGGTNTGELFF. As DNA, the CDR3 is TGCGCCAGCAGCTTGGGTGGCACGAACACCGGGGAGCTGTTTTTT.

This rearrangement joins TRBV11-3 to TRBJ2-1; 8 bases are shared with TRBD2. This CDR3 has 12 amino acids. In germline, CDR1 is SGHNT, CDR2 YENEEA. The ends lost 5 bases at V and 16 bases at J; junction bases unmatched: 10. The CDR3 loop is CASSPSGGRLFF. CDR3 in DNA: TGTGCCAGCAGCCCCTCGGGCGGGAGGTTATTCTTC.